This T cell receptor beta chain was retrieved from a study of blood T cell repertoires in COVID-19 (TCRdb year 2020). Concerning the study at large: The collaborator samples originated in the United States, Italy and Spain and spanned the acute and convalescent phases of COVID-19. Deeply sampled blood TCRbeta repertoires from subjects exposed to, actively infected with, or recovered from COVID-19 were included in the dataset. The material from the prospective study consisted of cDNA or gDNA derived from T cells, B-cell-depleted T cells, or PBMCs. A freely available public database, intended as a resource for researchers studying the immune response to SARS-CoV-2, is where the repertoires were released. Where HLA class I and class II types were available, the types were taken from metadata supplied by the sample provider, not from assay-based typing. The sample metadata nearly always contained a de-identified subject ID, COVID-19 status, age in years and sex. The samples were drawn from two sources: the first 160 participants of the ongoing ImmuneRACE study, and 1,254 subjects contributed by 6 global collaborators. The paper as a whole reports these results and caveats: Clinical and demographic metadata were provided uncurated, with the amount varying by source and participant.

A word on this clone: Which antigen it targets is not known. Nothing much larger sits one base from this clone, and base qualities are not available.

Participants in the prospective study were aged roughly 18 to 100 years, lived in 24 United States geographic areas, and enrolled through a virtual design. In the prospective study, cohorts were assigned on the basis of participant-reported clinical history obtained from a screening survey and a study questionnaire. ImmuneRACE Cohort 3 recovered participants were defined by two consecutive negative NP/OP PCR tests, healthcare professional clearance, or symptom resolution. Mobile phlebotomists in the prospective study collected whole blood, serum and a nasopharyngeal or oropharyngeal swab from every participant. Prospective study participants could optionally give additional blood draws and questionnaires over an approximately 2-month period. Prospective study blood samples were shipped either frozen or at room temperature before DNA extraction. The immunoSEQ Assay, a bias-controlled multiplex PCR, was used to amplify TCRbeta CDR3 regions from genomic DNA. Per the source publication's procedure: The number of nucleated cells in each sample was estimated from the amplification of reference gene primers within the assay. To quantify the absolute abundance of each unique TCRbeta CDR3 rearrangement, sequence reads were collapsed and filtered. Productive Simpson clonality was computed per sample as the square root of Simpson's diversity index over productive rearrangements. TCRdb retrieved this table from immuneACCESS and kept in-frame rearrangements only. Not all clones are present; in checked studies, unresolved V genes account for under half, and no reason is known for the remainder. The DNA gave D and trimming, while V, J and clone size come from that table. This sample has around 360,000 clones in its table, and about 88% of those were observed once. Together, the top ten hold approximately 3% of the sample.

Sequenced material: PBMCs or T cells enriched from blood (not recorded which). The clonotype was recovered from a woman aged 25 to 39 who had recovered from COVID-19.

The DNA sequence is TGTGCCAGCAGCCCCCGTGGGGACAGGGGGGACTATGGCTACACCTTC. It encodes CASSPRGDRGDYGYTF. Rearrangement joined TRBV11-2 to TRBJ1-2; TRBD1 fits 11 bases in the junction. Sequences SGHAT (CDR1) and FQNNGV (CDR2) are obtained from the germline V gene. Measured from the cysteine to the phenylalanine, the CDR3 is 16 residues long. Just the 48-base CDR3 DNA is kept, in frame starting at base 1. Trimming removed 5 bases from V and 3 bases from J; the gene matches leave 8 bases unexplained. This CDR3, with the reference TRBV11-2 and TRBJ1-2 proteins standing in past its ends, gives the full variable domain EAGVAQSPRYKIIEKRQSVAFWCNPISGHATLYWYQQILGQGPKLLIQFQNNGVVDDSQLPKDRFSAERLKGVDSTLKIQPAKLEDSAVYLCASSPRGDRGDYGYTFGSGTRLTVV.